Listed here are 5 T cell receptor beta chains from one sample, sequenced in a study of T cell responses to AZD1222 COVID-19 vaccine. The repertoire was sequenced with immunoSEQ multiplex PCR; TCRdb's copy has only in-frame clones and lacks some. The sample holds 90,000 to 150,000 clones; 80% to 90% are singletons and the top ten take approximately 7.5%. The input for sequencing was peripheral blood, taken on day 0 of AZD1222 vaccination. The source of these receptors is an adult in good health.

This rearrangement joins TRBV30 to TRBJ2-6; no clear D gene. The germline V gene encodes CDR1 GTSNPN and CDR2 SVGIG (reference sequence). V lost 1 base to trimming and J lost 2 bases, with 9 bases between them. CDR3 length: 15 amino acids. The CDR3 DNA is TGTGCCTGGAGTGACCATAAGACTGGGGCCAACGTCCTGACTTTC. It is translated as CAWSDHKTGANVLTF.

This sequence joins TRBV7-2 and TRBJ2-5; no reliable D call. Germline V gene lookup returns CDR1 SGHTA and CDR2 FQGNSA. V was trimmed by 5 bases and J by 1 base, leaving 2 bases between them. The CDR3 consists of 11 residues. The CDR3 bases are TGTGCCAGCAGCCTCCAAGAGACCCAGTACTTC. It codes for CASSLQETQYF.

The genes are TRBV7-2 and TRBJ2-1, with 7 nucleotides matching TRBD1. After removal of 4 bases from V and 9 bases from J, the junction contained 9 bases not matched to a gene. Germline V gene lookup returns CDR1 SGHTA and CDR2 FQGNSA. There are 14 residues in the CDR3. CDR3: CASSSAGTVTEQFF. The DNA of the CDR3 is TGTGCCAGCAGCTCAGCCGGGACAGTGACTGAGCAGTTCTTC.

The CDR3 nucleotides read TGTGCCAGCAGCCTACCGGGACAGTACAATGAGCAGTTCTTC. Residues: CASSLPGQYNEQFF. The chain combines TRBV7-7 with TRBJ2-1, with 7 positions matching TRBD1. The trim removed 5 bases at V and 4 bases at J, leaving 5 bases unmatched. This CDR3 is built from 14 residues. Germline lookup yields CDR1 SSHAT and CDR2 FNYEAQ (reference sequence).

The V and J genes are TRBV30 and TRBJ2-7; D unresolved. V lost 0 bases, J lost 5 bases, and 11 bases lay in between. Germline V gene lookup returns CDR1 GTSNPN and CDR2 SVGIG (reference sequence). The CDR3 is 13 amino acids. CDR3 sequence reads: CAWSVNRYNEQYF. The CDR3 coding sequence is TGTGCCTGGAGTGTAAACCGATATAACGAGCAGTACTTC.